The rows below give T cell receptor beta chains drawn from one sample of a study of blood T cell repertoires in COVID-19. The repertoire was sequenced with immunoSEQ multiplex PCR; TCRdb's copy has only in-frame clones and lacks some. The sample lists about 480,000 clones, about 85% occurring once. Material for sequencing was PBMCs or T cells enriched from blood (not recorded which). These TCRs come from a woman between 18 and 29 years old with acute COVID-19. Both conserved end residues are part of each CDR3. A D gene is named only where the DNA matches it firmly. The size field is filled for only some rows; it gives once, few, many or a size class.

V gene,D gene,J gene,clone size,CDR3 protein,CDR3 DNA
TRBV6-2/TRBV6-3,.,TRBJ1-3,.,CASSNTVALNF,TGTGCCAGCAGCAACACAGTGGCTCTAAATTTT
TRBV6-5,TRBD1,TRBJ1-6,few,CASRDRDNSPLHF,TGTGCCAGCAGGGACAGGGATAATTCACCCCTCCACTTT
TRBV19,.,TRBJ2-7,few,CASSIQGTYEQYF,TGTGCCAGTAGTATACAGGGAACCTACGAGCAGTACTTC
TRBV19,.,TRBJ2-5,.,CASSILGETQYF,TGTGCCAGTAGTATCCTCGGGGAGACCCAGTACTTC
TRBV4-1,TRBD1,TRBJ1-5,.,CASSQGRTGENQPQHF,TGCGCCAGCAGCCAAGGGCGGACAGGGGAAAATCAGCCCCAGCATTTT
TRBV5-8,.,TRBJ1-1,.,CASSRELNTEAFF,TGTGCCAGCAGCCGCGAATTAAACACTGAAGCTTTCTTT
TRBV5-1,TRBD2,TRBJ2-1,.,CASSLGTSGYNEQFF,TGCGCCAGCAGCTTGGGAACTAGCGGTTACAATGAGCAGTTCTTC
TRBV28,TRBD1,TRBJ2-7,once,CASSLLGTGRFFEQYF,TGTGCCAGCAGTTTATTAGGGACAGGGAGGTTTTTCGAGCAGTACTTC
TRBV3-1/TRBV3-2,.,TRBJ2-1,.,CASSRKGVEQFF,TGTGCCAGCAGCCGCAAGGGGGTTGAGCAGTTCTTC
TRBV6-4,TRBD2,TRBJ2-3,.,CASNGIAGIPDTQYF,TGTGCCAGCAATGGGATAGCGGGAATCCCAGATACGCAGTATTTT
TRBV19,TRBD2,TRBJ2-3,.,CASSIGTSGTDTQYF,TGTGCCAGTAGTATTGGGACTAGCGGCACAGATACGCAGTATTTT
TRBV9,TRBD2,TRBJ2-1,.,CASSPTSGGADEQFF,TGTGCCAGCAGCCCGACTAGCGGGGGGGCGGATGAGCAGTTCTTC
TRBV9,.,TRBJ1-1,.,CASSVSRVTEAFF,TGTGCCAGCAGCGTAAGCAGGGTCACTGAAGCTTTCTTT
TRBV13,.,TRBJ2-7,.,CASSQRVDEQYF,TGTGCCAGCAGCCAGCGCGTGGACGAGCAGTACTTC
TRBV7-3,TRBD1,TRBJ1-2,.,CASSQTGGDLYGYTF,TGTGCCAGCAGCCAAACAGGGGGCGATCTCTATGGCTACACCTTC
TRBV19,.,TRBJ2-7,.,CASSITTGYYEQYF,TGTGCCAGTAGTATAACAACAGGGTACTACGAGCAGTACTTC
TRBV7-2,.,TRBJ1-5,.,CASTPRFGDQPQHF,TGTGCCAGCACCCCGAGATTCGGTGATCAGCCCCAGCATTTT
TRBV4-1,TRBD1,TRBJ1-5,once,CASSQVFGQGGQPQHF,TGCGCCAGCAGCCAAGTTTTTGGACAGGGGGGTCAGCCCCAGCATTTT
TRBV5-1,TRBD1,TRBJ2-1,many,CASIPGTGALNEQFF,TGCGCGAGCATCCCCGGGACAGGGGCCCTCAATGAGCAGTTCTTC
TRBV6-6,.,TRBJ2-2,.,CASRLTANTGELFF,TGTGCCAGCAGATTAACAGCGAACACCGGGGAGCTGTTTTTT
TRBV24-1,.,TRBJ2-2,.,CATEGIDTGELFF,TGTGCCACCGAGGGAATCGACACCGGGGAGCTGTTTTTT
TRBV7-6,.,TRBJ1-1,.,CASSVEMISNTEAFF,TGTGCCAGCAGCGTTGAGATGATCTCGAACACTGAAGCTTTCTTT
TRBV28,.,TRBJ1-1,.,CASRLEVEAFF,TGTGCCAGCAGACTTGAGGTTGAAGCTTTCTTT